The 24 T cell receptor beta chains given below trace back to one sample, sequenced in a study of Ad26.COV2.S vaccination and SARS-CoV-2 variants. TCRdb keeps only in-frame clones here, not all; method: immunoSEQ multiplex PCR. The table shows just over 350,000 clones, with around 83% occurring only once. Regarding treatment: 15 to 20 received Ad26.COV2.S at low or high dose, single or two shots; about 5 received placebo; per-sample allocation not given. At day 63 after the first vaccine or placebo injection, samples were drawn. The sample consisted of peripheral blood, taken in a trial of Ad26.COV2.S vaccine versus placebo. All receptors come from a person between 18 and 60 years old who received the Ad26.COV2.S COVID-19 vaccine or a placebo.

V is TRBV6-6 and J is TRBJ1-5; 9 nucleotides agree with TRBD1. Per the germline V gene, CDR1 is MNHNY and CDR2 is SVGAGI (reference sequence). V shed 3 bases, J shed 2 bases, and the junction held 5 bases outside the gene matches. The CDR3 loop spans 16 amino acids. DNA of the CDR3: TGTGCCAGCAGTTATTTGACAGGGGGAGGCAATCAGCCCCAGCATTTT. Protein sequence: CASSYLTGGGNQPQHF.

The chain uses TRBV9 and TRBJ2-3, with 7 bases fitting TRBD2. J lost 5 bases, V lost 0 bases, and 9 bases had no gene match. Germline loops: CDR1 SGDLS, CDR2 YYNGEE. The CDR3 loop spans 16 amino acids. The CDR3: CASSVAPSGGEDTQYF. The CDR3 region has the DNA TGTGCCAGCAGCGTAGCTCCTAGCGGAGGGGAAGATACGCAGTATTTT.

A single count supports this clone. This sequence joins TRBV2 and TRBJ1-1; TRBD1 matches at 7 bases. J gave up 0 bases and V 8 bases, and 6 bases lay outside the gene matches. This CDR3 has 14 amino acids. CDR1 and CDR2 (germline): SNHLY, FYNNEI. CDR3: CASRRQGMNTEAFF. DNA for the CDR3: TGTGCCAGCCGCCGACAGGGTATGAACACTGAAGCTTTCTTT.

The chain carries TRBV24-1 and TRBJ2-3, with a possible D match to TRBD2 (5 bases). This CDR3 spans 12 amino acids. V shed 7 bases and J shed 2 bases, with 6 bases lying between them. The V gene's germline CDR1 is KGHDR and CDR2 SFDVKD. This CDR3 reads CATSGNTDTQYF. The CDR3 DNA sequence: TGTGCCACCAGCGGGAACACAGATACGCAGTATTTT.

This clone was observed a few times. This chain connects TRBV6-6 to TRBJ2-7, with no clear D. CDR3 length equals 12 residues. Trimming shortened V by 5 bases and J by 2 bases, and 7 bases separated the two germline ends. Germline-derived CDR1 and CDR2 are MNHNY and SVGAGI (reference sequence). The CDR3 DNA reads TGTGCCAGCAGTGCGACTGCCTACGAGCAGTACTTC. Translated, it gives CASSATAYEQYF.

This chain uses TRBV3-1 (or the pseudogene TRBV3-2) with TRBJ2-7; 8 positions agree with TRBD2. The CDR3 has 15 amino acids. The germline V gene encodes CDR1 LGHDT and CDR2 YNNKEL (reference sequence). Trimming took 1 base from V and 7 from J; bases not matched to a gene: 9. The DNA for the CDR3 is TGTGCCAGCAGCCAAGGATCTCGGGGGGGCGAGGAGCAGTACTTC. It yields the protein CASSQGSRGGEEQYF.

This chain joins TRBV2 and TRBJ2-5; D gene unclear. CDR3 length: 11 residues. Germline V gene data show CDR1 as SNHLY and CDR2 as FYNNEI. V lost 6 bases and J 1 base, leaving 3 bases between the germline ends. CDR3 residues: CASRSQETQYF. DNA for the CDR3: TGTGCCAGCAGATCCCAAGAGACCCAGTACTTC.

The J gene is TRBJ1-4, the V gene TRBV9; D gene uncertain. This CDR3 has 17 amino acids. CDR1 is SGDLS, CDR2 YYNGEE, per germline. V dropped 0 bases and J dropped 0 bases, with 12 bases sitting between them. CDR3 amino acids: CASSVGTEEATNEKLFF. For the CDR3, the DNA is TGTGCCAGCAGCGTAGGCACGGAAGAAGCAACTAATGAAAAACTGTTTTTT.

This chain connects TRBV10-3 to TRBJ2-5; 13 bases are a match to TRBD2. This CDR3 spans 15 amino acids. Germline trimming cut 7 bases from V and 5 bases from J; bases unmatched to any gene: 7. Germline-derived CDR1 and CDR2 are ENHRY and SYGVKD. CDR3 DNA sequence: TGTGCCATCACCCGGACTAGCGGGAGACAGGAGACCCAGTACTTC. Residues: CAITRTSGRQETQYF.

The chain has TRBV12-5 and TRBJ1-5, with D perhaps TRBD1 (5 bases). CDR3 size: 13 residues. Trimming left V 1 base short and J 10 bases short, with 11 bases between. Germline CDR1 reads LGHNT; CDR2 reads FRNRAP. The CDR3 sequence: CASGLAPGGPQHF. CDR3 DNA: TGTGCTAGTGGTTTGGCCCCCGGGGGACCCCAGCATTTT.

The chain has TRBV6-9 and TRBJ2-3, with TRBD2 matching 10 bases. Germline assignment: CDR1 MNHGY and CDR2 SVAAGI. Germline trimming cut 3 bases from V and 1 base from J; bases unmatched to any gene: 4. This CDR3 contains 16 residues. The CDR3: CASSYLAGVGTDTQYF. The CDR3 DNA reads TGTGCCAGCAGTTACCTAGCGGGGGTGGGCACAGATACGCAGTATTTT.

The chain links TRBV9 to TRBJ1-5, with 7 bases lining up with TRBD1. With 4 bases clipped from V and 3 bases from J, the junction kept 7 bases outside the gene matches. The CDR3 is 15 amino acids. Germline V CDR1 and CDR2: SGDLS, YYNGEE. DNA for the CDR3: TGTGCCAGCAGCCTCGAGGGGGCCTTCAATCAGCCCCAGCATTTT. This codes for CASSLEGAFNQPQHF.

This sequence joins TRBV27 and TRBJ1-2; D gene uncertain. The CDR3 is 15 residues long. The germline gives CDR1 MNHEY, CDR2 SMNVEV (reference sequence). The ends were cut back, 6 bases at V and 2 bases at J, with 16 bases in the middle. As DNA, the CDR3 is TGTGCCAGCAGGCGCGGGTACCTCTTGAACTATGGCTACACCTTC. Protein product: CASRRGYLLNYGYTF.

The chain combines TRBV28 with TRBJ2-7, with TRBD2 identical over 8 bases. The V segment lost 7 bases and the J segment 7 bases; nucleotides outside the gene matches: 9. This CDR3 comprises 13 residues. Per the germline V gene, CDR1 is MDHEN and CDR2 is SYDVKM. The CDR3: CASNLPTGGEQYF. DNA of the CDR3: TGTGCCAGCAACCTACCCACGGGAGGGGAGCAGTACTTC.

J is TRBJ2-5 and V is TRBV27; possible D gene TRBD1, 5 bases. The CDR3 is 14 residues long. Trimming pared 4 bases from V and 4 bases from J, leaving 13 bases between. The V gene's germline CDR1 is MNHEY and CDR2 SMNVEV (reference sequence). DNA of the CDR3: TGTGCCAGCAGTTATATCGGTCAGGGAGAGACCCAGTACTTC. Protein: CASSYIGQGETQYF.

The chain joins TRBV7-2 to TRBJ1-3; the D is unclear. Germline-derived CDR1 and CDR2 are SGHTA and FQGNSA. There are 14 residues in the CDR3. V lost 4 bases to trimming and J lost 4 bases, with 11 bases between them. CDR3 region: CASSSSGLGNTIYF. CDR3 nucleotide sequence: TGTGCCAGCAGCTCATCGGGCCTAGGAAACACCATATATTTT.

This clone appeared a few times. The genes are TRBV10-3 and TRBJ2-3, with 12 bases lining up with TRBD2. This CDR3 region has 14 residues. V shed 9 bases and J 5 bases; nucleotides not matched to a gene: 6. Looked up from germline, CDR1 is ENHRY and CDR2 is SYGVKD. The DNA for the CDR3 is TGTGCCATAAGGACTAGCGGGATACTAGATACGCAGTATTTT. Its translation: CAIRTSGILDTQYF.

The rearrangement links TRBV13 to TRBJ1-3; D not certain. This CDR3 contains 13 residues. The germline V gene has CDR1 PRHDT and CDR2 FYEKMQ (reference sequence). V lost 5 bases and J 2 bases, leaving 7 bases between the germline ends. CDR3 protein: CASSEGPGNTIYF. The CDR3 bases are TGTGCCAGCAGCGAAGGGCCTGGAAACACCATATATTTT.

The gene calls are TRBV19 and TRBJ1-5; 8 nucleotides agree with TRBD1. This CDR3 has 14 amino acids. CDR1 is LNHDA, CDR2 SQIVND, per germline (reference sequence). Losses at the gene ends were 6 bases for V and 3 bases for J; bases not matched to a gene: 4. The CDR3 reads CASRTTGVNQPQHF. The CDR3 DNA reads TGTGCCAGTAGAACGACAGGGGTCAATCAGCCCCAGCATTTT.

The genes are TRBV18 and TRBJ2-7, with TRBD1 matching 7 bases. After removal of 0 bases from V and 6 bases from J, the junction contained 14 bases not matched to a gene. The CDR3 is made up of 17 amino acids. Germline CDR1 reads KGHSH; CDR2 reads LQKENI. This CDR3 reads CASSPPMGQSLGGEQYF. In nucleotides, the CDR3 is TGTGCCAGCTCACCACCAATGGGACAGAGCCTGGGTGGCGAGCAGTACTTC. The full variable domain, its missing parts supplied by reference TRBV18 and TRBJ2-7, is NAGVMQNPRHLVRRRGQEARLRCSPMKGHSHVYWYRQLPEEGLKFMVYLQKENIIDESGMPKERFSAEFPKEGPSILRIQQVVRGDSAAYFCASSPPMGQSLGGEQYFGPGTRLTVT.

The CDR3 DNA reads as TGTGCCAGCAGTTACCCCCGGAGGCAAGAAAACACACGGGTGTACTTC. It translates to CASSYPRRQENTRVYF. This rearrangement joins TRBV6-6 to TRBJ2-5, with D perhaps matching TRBD2 (5 bases). In germline, CDR1 is MNHNY, CDR2 SVGAGI (reference sequence). The CDR3 sequence is 16 residues long. The V gene lost 2 bases and the J gene lost 13 bases, with 26 bases spanning the gap.

This sequence joins TRBV4-1 and TRBJ1-4; maybe TRBD1 (5 bases). CDR3 size: 16 residues. Germline CDR1 reads MGHRA; CDR2 reads YSYEKL. Trimming removed 3 bases from V and 5 bases from J, with 16 bases in between. CDR3 in DNA: TGCGCCAGCAGCCATCTGGGACCTCTCCAAAATGAAAAACTGTTTTTT. Translation: CASSHLGPLQNEKLFF.

This chain links TRBV6-6 with TRBJ1-1, with D maybe TRBD1 (6 bases). This CDR3 has 16 residues. Trimming took off 2 bases at V and 3 bases at J, with 16 bases between the two ends. In germline, CDR1 is MNHNY, CDR2 SVGAGI (reference sequence). CDR3 in amino acids: CASSYLGGTTYTEAFF. DNA of the CDR3: TGTGCCAGCAGTTACCTAGGCGGGACAACCTACACTGAAGCTTTCTTT.

The chain uses TRBV24-1 and TRBJ2-5, with 8 bases fitting TRBD1. CDR1 and CDR2 from the germline V gene are KGHDR and SFDVKD. The CDR3 contains 14 residues. V lost 2 bases to trimming and J lost 9 bases; unmatched junction nucleotides: 7. Here the CDR3 reads CATSDYRGKGAQYF. The CDR3 DNA sequence: TGTGCCACCAGTGATTACAGGGGGAAGGGAGCCCAGTACTTC.